The 30 T cell receptor beta chains listed next were all sequenced from one sample in a study of shared clonotypes between healthy human individuals. Only CD45RO-negative cells positively selected for CCR7 counted as naive CD8 cells, so terminally differentiated effector memory CD45RA+ cells were excluded. Produced via immunoSEQ multiplex PCR; TCRdb's table is partial and in-frame only. Here the sample spans about 2,100,000 clones, about 93% being singletons. Sequences were obtained from naive CD8+ T cells from PBMCs. Receptors were obtained from a man younger than 35 in good health. Some clones in this sample may be carry-over from other donors' samples.

This clone was seen a few times. V and J are TRBV14 and TRBJ1-5; D not certain. The CDR3 length is 13 residues. Germline CDR1 is SGHDN and CDR2 is FVKESK. Deletions cut 1 base from V and 3 bases from J, with 4 bases between. The CDR3 DNA reads TGTGCCAGCAGCCAAGGGCACAATCAGCCCCAGCATTTT. Amino acids: CASSQGHNQPQHF.

The rearrangement uses TRBV13 and TRBJ2-1; TRBD1 matches 7 bases. The CDR3 consists of 12 residues. Germline V CDR1 and CDR2: PRHDT, FYEKMQ (reference sequence). Unmatched junction bases numbered 8, after V lost 6 bases and J lost 12 bases. CDR3: CASRQDRAGQFF. CDR3 sequence (DNA): TGTGCCAGCAGGCAAGACAGGGCGGGGCAGTTCTTC. Filled out from reference TRBV13 and TRBJ2-1, the complete variable domain reads AAGVIQSPRHLIKEKRETATLKCYPIPRHDTVYWYQQGPGQDPQFLISFYEKMQSDKGSIPDRFSAQQFSDYHSELNMSSLELGDSALYFCASRQDRAGQFFGPGTRLTVL.

The J gene is TRBJ1-2, the V gene TRBV7-9; D is unresolved. The CDR3 extends over 14 amino acids. Trimming took 8 bases from V and 2 from J, leaving 15 bases between them. Germline loops: CDR1 SEHNR, CDR2 FQNEAQ (reference sequence). CDR3 protein: CASRPPESNYGYTF. CDR3 DNA sequence: TGTGCCAGCCGCCCGCCAGAATCCAACTATGGCTACACCTTC.

The chain couples TRBV7-6 to TRBJ2-2; TRBD2 agrees at 11 bases. The CDR3 spans 17 residues. The germline CDR1 and CDR2 sequences are SGHVS and FNYEAQ. With V trimmed by 3 bases and J by 3 bases, 6 bases remained unmatched. Here the CDR3 reads CASSFEVLAGDTGELFF. The CDR3, as DNA: TGTGCCAGCAGCTTCGAAGTACTAGCGGGAGACACCGGGGAGCTGTTTTTT.

The gene calls are TRBV11-2 and TRBJ2-7; TRBD2 matches at 11 bases. CDR3 length: 15 residues. Germline values: CDR1 SGHAT, CDR2 FQNNGV. With 3 bases clipped from V and 1 base from J, the junction kept 2 bases outside the gene matches. The CDR3 DNA reads TGTGCCAGCAGCTTGACTAGCGGGGCTTCCTACGAGCAGTACTTC. Protein: CASSLTSGASYEQYF.

CDR3 in DNA: TGTGCCAGCAGTTACCTGGTTTTAGGGAAAGAGACCCAGTACTTC. Translated, it gives CASSYLVLGKETQYF. The chain combines TRBV6-5 with TRBJ2-5; D is undetermined. Looked up from germline, CDR1 is MNHEY and CDR2 is SVGAGI. The V gene lost 2 bases and the J gene lost 3 bases, with 13 bases spanning the gap. This CDR3 region has 15 residues.

The rearrangement links TRBV7-8 to TRBJ1-2; 7 nucleotides line up with TRBD1. CDR1 and CDR2 (germline): SGHVS, FQNEAQ. V shed 0 bases, J shed 3 bases, and the junction held 7 bases outside the gene matches. This CDR3 region has 16 residues. CDR3: CASSLAPTGLHYGYTF. CDR3 sequence (DNA): TGTGCCAGCAGCTTAGCTCCGACAGGGCTCCACTATGGCTACACCTTC.

The chain couples TRBV30 to TRBJ1-3; 10 bases agree with TRBD1. V trimming: 3 bases; J trimming: 6 bases; junction bases outside the gene matches: 5. The CDR3 is 14 amino acids. Germline V lookup: CDR1 GTSNPN, CDR2 SVGIG (reference sequence). The CDR3 region is CAWSPGTGVNTIYF. The CDR3 coding sequence is TGTGCCTGGAGCCCCGGGACAGGGGTAAACACCATATATTTT.

The chain's CDR3 is CASSEATGEAFF. The DNA of the CDR3 is TGTGCCAGCAGCGAGGCGACAGGCGAAGCTTTCTTT. The chain recombines TRBV9 with TRBJ1-1; possible D gene TRBD1, 6 bases. CDR1 and CDR2 from the germline V gene are SGDLS and YYNGEE. This CDR3 comprises 12 residues. V was pared by 3 bases and J by 8 bases, with 11 bases between.

The rearrangement uses TRBV5-6 and TRBJ2-5; TRBD1 matches at 8 bases. This CDR3 contains 14 residues. CDR1 is SGHDT, CDR2 YYEEEE, per germline. With V trimmed by 5 bases and J by 5 bases, 8 bases remained unmatched. The CDR3 protein is CASSSQGAAETQYF. The CDR3 DNA sequence: TGTGCCAGCAGTTCCCAGGGGGCCGCGGAGACCCAGTACTTC.

This chain links TRBV13 with TRBJ1-1; 9 bases line up with TRBD1. This CDR3 has 14 amino acids. After removal of 5 bases from V and 5 bases from J, the junction contained 6 bases not matched to a gene. Germline-derived CDR1 and CDR2 are PRHDT and FYEKMQ (reference sequence). The CDR3 spells CASSAGTGTTEAFF. The DNA of the CDR3 is TGTGCCAGCAGCGCCGGGACAGGGACTACTGAAGCTTTCTTT.

V and J are TRBV2 and TRBJ1-1; 7 bases fit TRBD1. V lost 2 bases to trimming and J lost 0 bases; unmatched junction nucleotides: 3. Germline V lookup: CDR1 SNHLY, CDR2 FYNNEI. This CDR3 spans 15 amino acids. CDR3 sequence (DNA): TGTGCCAGCAGTGAAAAACAGGGGTTGAACACTGAAGCTTTCTTT. Translating it yields CASSEKQGLNTEAFF. Using reference TRBV2 and TRBJ1-1 for the parts outside the CDR3, the full variable domain is EPEVTQTPSHQVTQMGQEVILRCVPISNHLYFYWYRQILGQKVEFLVSFYNNEISEKSEIFDDQFSVERPDGSNFTLKIRSTKLEDSAMYFCASSEKQGLNTEAFFGQGTRLTVV.

The chain combines TRBV9 with TRBJ2-1, with unresolved D. The V gene lost 4 bases and the J gene lost 4 bases, with 9 bases spanning the gap. Germline V gene sequence: CDR1 SGDLS, CDR2 YYNGEE. This CDR3 is 13 amino acids long. The CDR3 sequence: CASSFEGYNEQFF. For the CDR3, the DNA is TGTGCCAGCAGCTTTGAAGGTTACAATGAGCAGTTCTTC.

The rearrangement links TRBV7-9 to TRBJ2-3; weak D call: TRBD1 (5 bases). Germline-derived CDR1 and CDR2 are SEHNR and FQNEAQ (reference sequence). CDR3 length equals 14 residues. The CDR3 reads CAPAGLRSLNTQYF. CDR3 in DNA: TGTGCTCCAGCAGGGCTAAGATCCCTCAATACGCAGTATTTT.

The genes are TRBV9 and TRBJ2-7, with D unclear. V dropped 3 bases and J dropped 3 bases, with 16 bases sitting between them. Germline assignment: CDR1 SGDLS and CDR2 YYNGEE. The CDR3 covers 15 residues. This CDR3 is CASSATDTRHYEQYF. Written as DNA, the CDR3 is TGTGCCAGCAGCGCGACTGACACCCGGCACTACGAGCAGTACTTC.

The chain carries TRBV5-6 and TRBJ2-1; 8 nucleotides line up with TRBD2. Germline values: CDR1 SGHDT, CDR2 YYEEEE. The CDR3 runs 12 residues. The V segment lost 10 bases and the J segment 8 bases; nucleotides outside the gene matches: 8. This chain's CDR3 is CASRVAGYEQFF. DNA for the CDR3: TGTGCCTCGAGGGTAGCGGGATATGAGCAGTTCTTC.

The gene calls are TRBV10-2 and TRBJ2-3; D might be TRBD1 (5 bases). Per the germline V gene, CDR1 is WSHSY and CDR2 is SAAADI. The CDR3 consists of 14 residues. Trimming pared 6 bases from V and 0 bases from J, leaving 10 bases between. DNA of the CDR3: TGCGCCAGCAGCCCAGGGTACAGCACAGATACGCAGTATTTT. Translating it yields CASSPGYSTDTQYF.

Worth noting for this clone: Other DNA sequences in the same sample also yield this CDR3. J is TRBJ2-7 and V is TRBV4-1, with D possibly matching TRBD2 (5 bases). CDR1 is MGHRA and CDR2 is YSYEKL in the germline V gene. The CDR3 consists of 13 residues. The V and J ends lost 1 base and 3 bases respectively, with 7 bases between them. CDR3 nucleotides: TGCGCCAGCAGCCAAGTGGGGAGCTACGAGCAGTACTTC. Translating gives CASSQVGSYEQYF.

This chain uses TRBV28 with TRBJ1-2, with D possibly being TRBD1 (5 bases). Trimming left V 6 bases short and J 6 bases short, with 17 bases between. Germline CDR1 is MDHEN and CDR2 is SYDVKM. This CDR3 spans 14 amino acids. This CDR3 reads CASRGEDRPDGYTF. CDR3 nucleotide sequence: TGTGCCAGCAGGGGGGAGGACCGCCCAGATGGCTACACCTTC.

This chain links TRBV4-2 with TRBJ1-4, with 7 bases that match TRBD1. This CDR3 is 14 amino acids long. The germline V gene encodes CDR1 LGHNA and CDR2 YNFKEQ. The J segment lost 3 bases and the V segment lost 4 bases, leaving 2 bases of the junction unmatched. The DNA of the CDR3 is TGTGCCAGCAGCCGCAGGGGGTCTAATGAAAAACTGTTTTTT. Its protein product is CASSRRGSNEKLFF.

The chain uses TRBV27 and TRBJ1-1; D is perhaps TRBD1 (5 bases). Between the trimmed V and J ends, which lost 6 bases and 6 bases, there was a span of 23 bases. The CDR3 spans 16 residues. CDR1 MNHEY and CDR2 SMNVEV come from the germline V gene (reference sequence). The CDR3 is CASRSTRELWGAEAFF. The CDR3 DNA reads as TGTGCCAGCAGATCGACAAGAGAGCTGTGGGGCGCTGAAGCTTTCTTT.

J is TRBJ1-1 and V is TRBV6-1; D is possibly TRBD1 (6 bases). The CDR3 contains 16 residues. The V gene's germline CDR1 is MNHNS and CDR2 SASEGT. The ends were cut back, 4 bases at V and 0 bases at J, with 15 bases in the middle. For the CDR3, the DNA is TGTGCCAGCAGTGGAGGACCACAGGGATTGAACACTGAAGCTTTCTTT. This codes for CASSGGPQGLNTEAFF.

The V call is TRBV27, the J call TRBJ2-1; D gene ambiguous. CDR1 and CDR2 from the germline V gene are MNHEY and SMNVEV (reference sequence). The CDR3 has 13 residues. The germline V and J ends were trimmed by 1 base and 5 bases, with 6 bases remaining between them. This chain's CDR3 is CASSLFRHNEQFF. The CDR3 region has the DNA TGTGCCAGCAGTTTATTTCGACACAATGAGCAGTTCTTC.

The J gene is TRBJ2-1, the V gene TRBV7-9, with D perhaps matching TRBD1 or TRBD2 (5 bases each). Deletions cut 1 base from V and 4 bases from J, with 20 bases between. The CDR3 consists of 18 residues. The germline gives CDR1 SEHNR, CDR2 FQNEAQ (reference sequence). CDR3 amino acids: CASSLGGSRFVEYNEQFF. The CDR3 DNA reads as TGTGCCAGCAGCTTAGGGGGGTCCAGGTTTGTTGAGTACAATGAGCAGTTCTTC.

The CDR3: CASSLTARASYNEQFF. CDR3 in DNA: TGTGCCAGCAGTTTAACGGCGAGGGCCTCCTACAATGAGCAGTTCTTC. This chain connects TRBV27 to TRBJ2-1; D perhaps matches TRBD2 (5 bases). The CDR3 has 16 residues. V lost 2 bases and J lost 0, with 11 bases in between. CDR1 and CDR2 (germline): MNHEY, SMNVEV (reference sequence).

This chain joins TRBV6-4 and TRBJ2-3; unclear D gene. This CDR3 comprises 11 residues. Germline CDR1 reads MRHNA; CDR2 reads SNTAGT. V lost 7 bases to trimming and J lost 14 bases, with 16 bases between them. The CDR3 loop reads CASKCLFRRYF. The CDR3 bases are TGTGCCAGCAAGTGCCTCTTCCGTCGGTATTTT.

V usage is TRBV9 and J usage is TRBJ2-1; the match to TRBD1 covers 7 bases. Germline CDR1 and CDR2: SGDLS and YYNGEE. The CDR3 has 15 amino acids. The V segment lost 0 bases and the J segment 2 bases; nucleotides outside the gene matches: 2. CDR3 region: CASSVDQGAYNEQFF. Here the CDR3 DNA reads TGTGCCAGCAGCGTAGATCAGGGGGCCTACAATGAGCAGTTCTTC.

The rearrangement joins TRBV5-1 to TRBJ2-3, with 8 positions matching TRBD2. CDR1 is SGHRS, CDR2 YFSETQ, per germline. The CDR3 runs 16 residues. The junction had 13 bases not matched to a gene; V was cut back by 5 bases and J by 5 bases. DNA for the CDR3: TGCGCCAGCAGGGCAGGAGCGGGAGAGCTTCAAGATACGCAGTATTTT. Protein sequence: CASRAGAGELQDTQYF.

The chain carries TRBV7-2 and TRBJ2-1; TRBD1 matches at 8 bases. CDR1 and CDR2 from the germline V gene are SGHTA and FQGNSA. Losses at the gene ends were 4 bases for V and 14 bases for J; bases not matched to a gene: 13. The length of the CDR3 is 14 residues. The CDR3 protein is CASSSTGAPNFKFF. CDR3 in DNA: TGTGCCAGCAGCTCGACAGGGGCCCCTAACTTCAAGTTCTTC.

V and J are TRBV27 and TRBJ1-4; D perhaps matches TRBD1 (5 bases). This CDR3 comprises 15 residues. V lost 3 bases and J lost 8, with 16 bases in between. The germline gives CDR1 MNHEY, CDR2 SMNVEV (reference sequence). The CDR3 is CASSFLGVKGEKLFF. CDR3 nucleotides: TGTGCCAGCAGTTTCCTAGGGGTTAAGGGAGAAAAACTGTTTTTT. Complete variable domain (other parts from reference TRBV27 and TRBJ1-4): EAQVTQNPRYLITVTGKKLTVTCSQNMNHEYMSWYRQDPGLGLRQIYYSMNVEVTDKGDVPEGYKVSRKEKRNFPLILESPSPNQTSLYFCASSFLGVKGEKLFFGSGTQLSVL.